This T cell receptor (beta chain) is drawn from a study of cytomegalovirus exposure and HLA in healthy donors. Sequenced by immunoSEQ multiplex PCR; TCRdb stores in-frame clones only, minus some. Among about 140,000 clones listed, roughly 88% were seen once. V dropped 5 bases and J dropped 4; count of bases not matched to a gene: 6. This CDR3 has 14 residues. From germline, CDR1 is MNHEY and CDR2 SVGAGI. Material: PBMCs. The sequence was collected from a young woman in good health and CMV-seropositive. The rearrangement links TRBV6-5 to TRBJ1-2; 8 bases are shared with TRBD1. CDR3 nucleotide sequence: TGTGCCAGCAGTCGTTCCGACAGGGGCTATGGCTACACCTTC. It codes for CASSRSDRGYGYTF.